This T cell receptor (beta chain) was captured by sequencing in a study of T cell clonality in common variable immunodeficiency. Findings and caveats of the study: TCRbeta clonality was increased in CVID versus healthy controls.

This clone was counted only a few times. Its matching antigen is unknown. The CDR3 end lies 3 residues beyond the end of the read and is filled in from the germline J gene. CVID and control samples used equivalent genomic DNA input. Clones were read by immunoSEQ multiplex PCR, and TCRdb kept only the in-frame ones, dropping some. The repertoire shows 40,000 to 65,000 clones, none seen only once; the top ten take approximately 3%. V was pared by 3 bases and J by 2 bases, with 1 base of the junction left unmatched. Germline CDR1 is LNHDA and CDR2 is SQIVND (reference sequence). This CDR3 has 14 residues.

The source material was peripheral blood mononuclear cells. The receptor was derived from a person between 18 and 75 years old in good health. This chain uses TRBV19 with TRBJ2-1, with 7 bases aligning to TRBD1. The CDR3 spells CASSMQGAYNEQFF. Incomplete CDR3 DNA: TGTGCCAGTAGTATGCAGGGGGCCTACAATGAG.